The 21 T cell receptor beta chains in this list originate from one sample, sequenced in a study of OX40 agonist ivuxolimab in advanced cancers. Data came from immunoSEQ multiplex PCR; TCRdb stores just in-frame clones and leaves some out. This sample yields about 53,000 clones, of which roughly 84% are seen a single time; 3.5% to 5.5% belongs to the top ten. The source was CD4+ or CD8+ T cells sorted from blood, collected in a trial of the OX40 agonist ivuxolimab. The source is an adult with an advanced solid tumor such as melanoma, head and neck, liver or kidney cancer.

As to this clone: Other DNA sequences within the sample encode an identical CDR3. This chain links TRBV7-6 with TRBJ2-5; D tentatively reads TRBD1 or TRBD2 (5 bases each). V lost 5 bases and J lost 5, with 15 bases in between. Germline V gene sequence: CDR1 SGHVS, CDR2 FNYEAQ. This CDR3 is 14 amino acids long. CDR3 sequence (DNA): TGTGCCAGCAGCGTGTCCGGGACGGCGGAGACCCAGTACTTC. Translating it yields CASSVSGTAETQYF.

This clone was picked up a small number of times. The chain has TRBV2 and TRBJ1-1; TRBD1 agrees at 10 bases. Germline loops: CDR1 SNHLY, CDR2 FYNNEI. V trimming: 4 bases; J trimming: 0 bases; junction bases outside the gene matches: 2. The CDR3 contains 15 residues. In DNA form, the CDR3 reads TGTGCCAGCAGTGGGACAGGGGGATTGAACACTGAAGCTTTCTTT. It codes for CASSGTGGLNTEAFF. Full variable domain (outside the CDR3, taken from reference TRBV2 and TRBJ1-1): EPEVTQTPSHQVTQMGQEVILRCVPISNHLYFYWYRQILGQKVEFLVSFYNNEISEKSEIFDDQFSVERPDGSNFTLKIRSTKLEDSAMYFCASSGTGGLNTEAFFGQGTRLTVV.

This clone came up once. The chain couples TRBV7-9 to TRBJ1-2, with 9 positions matching TRBD1. The CDR3 runs to 14 residues. Germline V gives CDR1 SEHNR, CDR2 FQNEAQ (reference sequence). V was pared by 4 bases and J by 4 bases, with 4 bases of the junction left unmatched. CDR3 sequence (DNA): TGTGCCAGCAGCTGGGGACAGGGTTTCTATGGCTACACCTTC. Its protein product is CASSWGQGFYGYTF.

CDR3: CAARDPFSGANVLTF. The CDR3 bases are TGTGCCGCCCGGGACCCGTTCTCTGGGGCCAACGTCCTGACTTTC. The V gene is TRBV18, the J gene TRBJ2-6; D tentatively reads TRBD1 or TRBD2 (5 bases each). Germline lookup yields CDR1 KGHSH and CDR2 LQKENI. The CDR3 is 15 residues long. V lost 11 bases to trimming and J lost 0 bases, with 14 bases between them. The variable domain in full, with the rest retrieved from reference TRBV18 and TRBJ2-6, is NAGVMQNPRHLVRRRGQEARLRCSPMKGHSHVYWYRQLPEEGLKFMVYLQKENIIDESGMPKERFSAEFPKEGPSILRIQQVVRGDSAAYFCAARDPFSGANVLTFGAGSRLTVL.

The J gene is TRBJ1-2, the V gene TRBV10-1; D not resolved. The CDR3 covers 13 residues. V lost 0 bases and J 5 bases, leaving 7 bases between the germline ends. Per germline, CDR1 WNHNN and CDR2 SYGVQD (reference sequence). CDR3 nucleotides: TGCGCCAGCAGTGAGTCTGGATCGTATGGCTACACCTTC. Its protein product is CASSESGSYGYTF.

J is TRBJ1-2 and V is TRBV28, with D maybe TRBD1 (5 bases). The germline V and J ends were trimmed by 4 bases and 5 bases, with 20 bases remaining between them. Germline V gives CDR1 MDHEN, CDR2 SYDVKM. There are 16 residues in the CDR3. Here the CDR3 DNA reads TGTGCCAGCAGTTCCCGTGGGGGGATGGGAATGTATGGCTACACCTTC. Translating it yields CASSSRGGMGMYGYTF.

Written as DNA, the CDR3 is TGTGCCAGCAGATGGAGGAGGAATGAGCAGTTCTTC. Its translation: CASRWRRNEQFF. The J gene is TRBJ2-1, the V gene TRBV6-5; D possibly corresponds to TRBD2 (5 bases). The CDR3 sequence is 12 residues long. V gave up 6 bases and J gave up 7 bases, with 10 bases separating them. CDR1 and CDR2 (germline): MNHEY, SVGAGI.

This clone was recorded a few times. The CDR3 region is CASSSDAIQETQYF. The CDR3 DNA is TGTGCCAGCAGCTCGGACGCGATCCAAGAGACCCAGTACTTC. V usage is TRBV5-4 and J usage is TRBJ2-5; D ambiguous. Germline CDR1 is SGHNT and CDR2 is YYREEE (reference sequence). This CDR3 has 14 residues. Deletions cut 3 bases from V and 1 base from J, with 10 bases between.

V and J are TRBV7-6 and TRBJ1-2; tentatively, D is TRBD1 (5 bases). This CDR3 has 14 residues. Germline CDR1 reads SGHVS; CDR2 reads FNYEAQ. The V end was cut by 4 bases, the J end by 2 bases, with 11 bases between. CDR3 region: CASSSGQFNYGYTF. As DNA, the CDR3 is TGTGCCAGCAGCTCCGGACAATTCAACTATGGCTACACCTTC.

This clone appeared once. V usage is TRBV21-1 and J usage is TRBJ2-6; TRBD1 is the table's D call, not checked against the DNA. TRBV21-1 is deemed a pseudogene. The CDR3 is made up of 13 amino acids. The CDR3 DNA is TGTGCCAGCAGCAAAGGACAGACCAACGTCCTGACTTTC. Translation: CASSKGQTNVLTF.

The chain joins TRBV2 to TRBJ1-2; 10 bases fit TRBD1. The CDR3 contains 14 residues. The germline V gene encodes CDR1 SNHLY and CDR2 FYNNEI. J was trimmed by 8 bases and V by 1 base; bases with no gene match: 4. CDR3 residues: CASSEGGQGNGYTF. The CDR3 nucleotides are TGTGCCAGCAGTGAAGGGGGACAGGGGAACGGCTACACCTTC. Full variable domain (rest looked up from reference TRBV2 and TRBJ1-2): EPEVTQTPSHQVTQMGQEVILRCVPISNHLYFYWYRQILGQKVEFLVSFYNNEISEKSEIFDDQFSVERPDGSNFTLKIRSTKLEDSAMYFCASSEGGQGNGYTFGSGTRLTVV.

The gene calls are TRBV5-4 and TRBJ2-3; D gene uncertain. Trimming removed 3 bases at V and 4 bases at J, with 12 bases between. This CDR3 spans 14 amino acids. The germline CDR1 and CDR2 sequences are SGHNT and YYREEE (reference sequence). The CDR3 DNA sequence: TGTGCCAGCAGCTCTGACCCAGGCCCAGATACGCAGTATTTT. Translation gives CASSSDPGPDTQYF.

The chain joins TRBV9 to TRBJ2-5, with D perhaps given as TRBD1 or TRBD2 (6 bases each). Germline V CDR1 and CDR2: SGDLS, YYNGEE. Trimming removed 3 bases from V and 4 bases from J, with 13 bases in between. This CDR3 spans 14 amino acids. The CDR3 spells CASSASTGAETQYF. CDR3 sequence (DNA): TGTGCCAGCAGCGCCTCCACGGGGGCAGAGACCCAGTACTTC.

The chain links TRBV19 to TRBJ1-4, with 8 bases fitting TRBD1. V shed 3 bases and J 6 bases; nucleotides not matched to a gene: 6. CDR1 LNHDA and CDR2 SQIVND come from the germline V gene (reference sequence). CDR3 length: 15 residues. The CDR3 is CASSIRQGSDEKLFF. The CDR3 DNA reads TGTGCCAGTAGTATTAGACAGGGGTCTGATGAAAAACTGTTTTTT.

This clone was detected only a few times. The rearrangement uses TRBV14 and TRBJ2-7, with 12 bases fitting TRBD2. The CDR3 is made up of 17 amino acids. Germline CDR1 and CDR2: SGHDN and FVKESK. V gave up 0 bases and J gave up 5 bases; unmatched junction bases: 8. The CDR3 DNA sequence: TGTGCCAGCAGCCAAGAGAAGCTAGCGGGAGGGCCGAACGAGCAGTACTTC. Translating gives CASSQEKLAGGPNEQYF.

The CDR3 sequence: CASRGTSGRNEQFF. DNA for the CDR3: TGTGCCAGTAGAGGGACTAGCGGGAGAAATGAGCAGTTCTTC. V usage is TRBV19 and J usage is TRBJ2-1, with 14 bases aligning to TRBD2. Germline V gives CDR1 LNHDA, CDR2 SQIVND (reference sequence). The length of the CDR3 is 14 residues. V was clipped by 6 bases and J by 7 bases; unmatched bases: 2.

This chain connects TRBV10-3 to TRBJ1-4; a weak D match, TRBD1 (5 bases). Germline CDR1 ENHRY, CDR2 SYGVKD. V dropped 7 bases and J dropped 6 bases, with 15 bases sitting between them. CDR3 length: 14 amino acids. The CDR3 sequence: CAIKPGQGDEKLFF. The CDR3 DNA follows: TGTGCCATCAAACCTGGGCAGGGCGATGAAAAACTGTTTTTT.

The CDR3 DNA follows: TGTGCCAGTAGTACAGCCCAGGGGTTAGAGACCCAGTACTTC. Its protein product is CASSTAQGLETQYF. The V gene is TRBV19, the J gene TRBJ2-5; TRBD1 is a possible D gene (6 bases). The V end was cut by 4 bases, the J end by 4 bases, with 13 bases between. This CDR3 contains 14 residues. Germline CDR1 LNHDA, CDR2 SQIVND (reference sequence). Full variable domain (outside the CDR3, taken from reference TRBV19 and TRBJ2-5): DGGITQSPKYLFRKEGQNVTLSCEQNLNHDAMYWYRQDPGQGLRLIYYSQIVNDFQKGDIAEGYSVSREKKESFPLTVTSAQKNPTAFYLCASSTAQGLETQYFGPGTRLLVL.

This rearrangement joins TRBV7-3 to TRBJ2-1, with a weak D call TRBD2 (6 bases). Germline CDR1 SGHTA, CDR2 FQGTGA. The V end was cut by 8 bases, the J end by 2 bases, with 16 bases between. This CDR3 is 15 amino acids long. CDR3 sequence reads: CASWGRETPYNEQFF. The CDR3 DNA reads as TGTGCCAGCTGGGGTCGGGAGACCCCCTACAATGAGCAGTTCTTC.

The chain joins TRBV30 to TRBJ1-6; no clear D gene. Trimming took off 7 bases at V and 0 bases at J, with 16 bases between the two ends. The germline V gene encodes CDR1 GTSNPN and CDR2 SVGIG (reference sequence). The CDR3 is made up of 16 amino acids. CDR3 residues: CASALDWSSYNSPLHF. CDR3 bases: TGTGCCTCTGCGCTGGACTGGAGCTCCTATAATTCACCCCTCCACTTT. The full variable domain, its missing parts supplied by reference TRBV30 and TRBJ1-6, is SQTIHQWPATLVQPVGSPLSLECTVEGTSNPNLYWYRQAAGRGLQLLFYSVGIGQISSEVPQNLSASRPQDRQFILSSKKLLLSDSGFYLCASALDWSSYNSPLHFGNGTRLTVT.

The J gene is TRBJ2-3, the V gene TRBV9; 11 bases agree with TRBD2. Germline V gene lookup returns CDR1 SGDLS and CDR2 YYNGEE. The CDR3 has 16 residues. The ends lost 0 bases at V and 3 bases at J; junction bases unmatched: 3. The CDR3 DNA reads TGTGCCAGCAGCGTAGGACTAGCGGGACTAACAGATACGCAGTATTTT. Encoded protein: CASSVGLAGLTDTQYF.